One and the same sample provided the 4 T cell receptor beta chains below, sequenced in a study of T-cell reconstitution after alpha-beta-depleted transplantation in children. The authors prepared the TCRbeta library with unique molecular identifiers. Via MiXCR, TCRdb re-called the PCR reads, giving one row per CDR3 protein. The data contain about half a million distinct CDR3 sequences, under 15% of them seen just once; the ten biggest clones take up more than 5.5%. The input for sequencing was PBMCs from the stem cell graft donor, taken from the stem cell graft. These TCRs come from a human donor who donated a stem cell graft to a child with combined immunodeficiency.

At least ten counts were recorded for this clonotype. The V call is TRBV6-2 or TRBV6-3, the J call TRBJ2-1, with D possibly being TRBD1 (7 bases). This CDR3 contains 14 residues. CDR1 and CDR2 (germline): MNHEY, SVGEGT. Trimming shortened V by 7 bases and J by 5 bases, and 15 bases separated the two germline ends. The CDR3 protein is CASTWQGGHNEQFF. The CDR3 DNA reads TGTGCCAGCACGTGGCAGGGGGGCCACAATGAGCAGTTCTTC.

This clonotype occurred many times. This sequence joins TRBV12-3 or TRBV12-4 and TRBJ1-1; D is unresolved. The CDR3 contains 10 residues. Trimming pared 7 bases from V and 7 bases from J, leaving 7 bases between. The CDR3 here is CASKAGEAFF. The CDR3 DNA sequence: TGTGCCAGCAAAGCCGGTGAAGCTTTCTTT.

This clonotype showed up many times. The chain employs TRBV12-3 or TRBV12-4 and TRBJ2-1, with 7 bases identical to TRBD2. J was trimmed by 8 bases and V by 1 base; bases with no gene match: 8. This CDR3 contains 15 residues. The CDR3: CASSLGLAAPHEQFF. The CDR3 DNA reads TGTGCCAGCAGTTTAGGGCTAGCGGCCCCTCATGAGCAGTTCTTC.

The chain uses TRBV9 and TRBJ2-5; 9 bases fit TRBD2. J lost 3 bases, V lost 2 bases, and 5 bases had no gene match. This CDR3 contains 15 residues. Per the germline V gene, CDR1 is SGDLS and CDR2 is YYNGEE. CDR3 protein: CASSVGGGAKETQYF. CDR3 DNA: TGTGCCAGCAGCGTCGGCGGGGGGGCTAAAGAGACCCAGTACTTC.